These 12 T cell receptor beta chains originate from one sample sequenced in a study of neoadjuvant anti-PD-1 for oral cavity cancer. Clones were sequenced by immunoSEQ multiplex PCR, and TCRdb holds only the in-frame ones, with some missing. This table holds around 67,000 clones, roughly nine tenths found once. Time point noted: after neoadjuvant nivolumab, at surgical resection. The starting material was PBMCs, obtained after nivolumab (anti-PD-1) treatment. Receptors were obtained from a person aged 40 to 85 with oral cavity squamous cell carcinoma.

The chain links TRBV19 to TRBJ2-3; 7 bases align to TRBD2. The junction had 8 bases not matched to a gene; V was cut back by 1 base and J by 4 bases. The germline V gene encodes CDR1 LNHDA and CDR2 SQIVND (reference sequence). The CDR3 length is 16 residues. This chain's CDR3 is CASSIAGSGVPDTQYF. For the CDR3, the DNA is TGTGCCAGTAGTATAGCCGGCAGCGGGGTGCCAGATACGCAGTATTTT.

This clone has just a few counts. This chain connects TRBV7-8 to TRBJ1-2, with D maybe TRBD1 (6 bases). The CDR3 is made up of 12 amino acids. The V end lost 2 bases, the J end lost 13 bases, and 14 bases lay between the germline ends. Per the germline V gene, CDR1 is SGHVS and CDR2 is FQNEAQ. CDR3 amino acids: CASSLQQGFLTF. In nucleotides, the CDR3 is TGTGCCAGCAGCTTACAACAGGGCTTCCTCACCTTC.

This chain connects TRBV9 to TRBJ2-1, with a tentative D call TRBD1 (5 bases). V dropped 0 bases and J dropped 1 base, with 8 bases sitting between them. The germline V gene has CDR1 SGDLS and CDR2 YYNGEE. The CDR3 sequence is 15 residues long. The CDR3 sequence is CASSVGDSSYNEQFF. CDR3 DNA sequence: TGTGCCAGCAGCGTAGGCGACAGTTCCTACAATGAGCAGTTCTTC. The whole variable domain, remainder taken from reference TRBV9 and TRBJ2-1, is DSGVTQTPKHLITATGQRVTLRCSPRSGDLSVYWYQQSLDQGLQFLIQYYNGEERAKGNILERFSAQQFPDLHSELNLSSLELGDSALYFCASSVGDSSYNEQFFGPGTRLTVL.

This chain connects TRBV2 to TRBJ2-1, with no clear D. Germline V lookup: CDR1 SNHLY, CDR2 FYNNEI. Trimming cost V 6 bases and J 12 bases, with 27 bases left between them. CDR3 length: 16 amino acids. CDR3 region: CASRHSTGRSLFVQFF. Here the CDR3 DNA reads TGTGCCAGCAGACACAGCACCGGGCGGTCGCTATTTGTGCAGTTCTTC.

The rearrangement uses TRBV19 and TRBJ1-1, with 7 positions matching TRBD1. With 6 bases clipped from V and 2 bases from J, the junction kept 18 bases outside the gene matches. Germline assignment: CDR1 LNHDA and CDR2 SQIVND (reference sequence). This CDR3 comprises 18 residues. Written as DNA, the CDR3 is TGTGCCAGTAGGCCTTACTTAAGGACAGGAGGGTCTAACACTGAAGCTTTCTTT. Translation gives CASRPYLRTGGSNTEAFF.

DNA for the CDR3: TGTGCCAGCGGGGGGGCCTACAATGAGCAGTTCTTC. Amino acids: CASGGAYNEQFF. J is TRBJ2-1 and V is TRBV2, with 7 bases that match TRBD2. J was trimmed by 2 bases and V by 8 bases; bases with no gene match: 0. Germline CDR1 is SNHLY and CDR2 is FYNNEI. The CDR3 loop spans 12 amino acids.

The CDR3 region has the DNA TGTGCCAGCAGCTTAGCGCGGACGGCATCCTACGAGCAGTACTTC. Its protein product is CASSLARTASYEQYF. The V call is TRBV7-8, the J call TRBJ2-7; the D is unclear. Between the trimmed V and J ends, which lost 0 bases and 1 base, there was a span of 10 bases. The CDR3 spans 15 residues. Germline V gene lookup returns CDR1 SGHVS and CDR2 FQNEAQ. Filled out from reference TRBV7-8 and TRBJ2-7, the complete variable domain reads GAGVSQSPRYKVAKRGQDVALRCDPISGHVSLFWYQQALGQGPEFLTYFQNEAQLDKSGLPSDRFFAERPEGSVSTLKIQRTQQEDSAVYLCASSLARTASYEQYFGPGTRLTVT.

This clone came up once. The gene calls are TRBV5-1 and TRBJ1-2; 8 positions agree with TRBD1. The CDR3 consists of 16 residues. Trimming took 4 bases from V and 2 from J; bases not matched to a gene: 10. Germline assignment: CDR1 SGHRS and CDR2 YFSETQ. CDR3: CASSPAQGQANYGYTF. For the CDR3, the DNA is TGCGCCAGCAGCCCAGCCCAGGGACAGGCGAACTATGGCTACACCTTC.

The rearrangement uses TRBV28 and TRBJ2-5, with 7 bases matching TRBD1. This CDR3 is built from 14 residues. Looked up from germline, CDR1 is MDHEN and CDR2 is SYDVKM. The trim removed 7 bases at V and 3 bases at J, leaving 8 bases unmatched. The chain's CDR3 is CASITGTAKETQYF. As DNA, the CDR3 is TGTGCCAGCATTACCGGGACAGCCAAAGAGACCCAGTACTTC.

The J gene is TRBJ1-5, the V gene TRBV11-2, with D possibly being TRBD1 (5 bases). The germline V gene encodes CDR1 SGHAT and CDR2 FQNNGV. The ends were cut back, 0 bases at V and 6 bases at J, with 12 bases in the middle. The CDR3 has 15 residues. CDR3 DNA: TGTGCCAGCAGCTTAGATTGGAGGGGCCGTCAGCCCCAGCATTTT. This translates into CASSLDWRGRQPQHF.

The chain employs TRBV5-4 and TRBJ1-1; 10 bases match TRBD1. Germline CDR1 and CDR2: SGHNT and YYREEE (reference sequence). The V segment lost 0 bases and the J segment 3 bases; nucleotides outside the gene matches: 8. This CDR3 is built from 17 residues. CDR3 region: CASSLGQGARWYTEAFF. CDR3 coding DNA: TGTGCCAGCAGCTTGGGACAGGGGGCGCGGTGGTACACTGAAGCTTTCTTT.

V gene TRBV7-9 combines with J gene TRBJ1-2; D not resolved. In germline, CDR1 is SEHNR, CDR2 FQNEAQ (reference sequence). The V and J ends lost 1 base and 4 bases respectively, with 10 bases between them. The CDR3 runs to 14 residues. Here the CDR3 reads CASSLVGQTYGYTF. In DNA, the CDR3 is TGTGCCAGCAGCTTAGTTGGGCAGACCTATGGCTACACCTTC.